The 15 T cell receptor beta chains below were found in one sample sequenced in a study of response to subunit inactivated influenza vaccine (dated by TCRdb to the late 2010s). The method behind the library was RT-PCR. TCRdb lists the instrument as Illumina HiSeq 2500. Starting from the raw public reads, TCRdb applied fastp trimming at Q25, assembled clones with MiXCR and retained in-frame beta chains. Every distinct CDR3 protein forms one entry, paired with its most common genes and DNA. The sample profile shows a few hundred thousand distinct CDR3 sequences; 14% of them were found once. Jointly, the top ten make up approximately 10% of the sample. Specimen: PBMCs from blood, collected about 13 days after vaccination. These receptors were collected from a man aged 50-59 years who received an inactivated influenza vaccine. Donor details come from another sample of the same person, matched by shared clones.

J is TRBJ1-1 and V is TRBV18; D unresolved. The germline V gene encodes CDR1 KGHSH and CDR2 LQKENI. V was clipped by 4 bases and J by 7 bases, with 7 bases between them. This CDR3 has 11 amino acids. The CDR3 sequence: CASSRADEAFF. For the CDR3, the DNA is TGTGCCAGCTCACGAGCGGATGAAGCTTTCTTT.

This clonotype was found a few times. This chain connects TRBV20-1 to TRBJ2-1, with TRBD2 as a possible D gene (5 bases). V was trimmed by 8 bases and J by 3 bases, leaving 17 bases between them. The germline V gene encodes CDR1 DFQATT and CDR2 SNEGSKA (reference sequence). The CDR3 runs to 14 residues. CDR3 region: CSCFGKGGYNEQFF. Written as DNA, the CDR3 is TGCAGTTGCTTCGGGAAGGGCGGCTACAATGAGCAGTTCTTC.

This clonotype was seen only a few times. The chain couples TRBV27 to TRBJ2-7, with a possible D match to TRBD2 (6 bases). Germline assignment: CDR1 MNHEY and CDR2 SMNVEV (reference sequence). This CDR3 region has 15 residues. V dropped 0 bases and J dropped 7 bases, with 16 bases sitting between them. CDR3 nucleotides: TGTGCCAGCAGTTTATCGAGGGGACTCCCGGAAGAGCAGTACTTC. The encoded protein is CASSLSRGLPEEQYF.

About this clonotype: One end of the junction varies from germline; a read error may be responsible. V gene TRBV24-1 combines with J gene TRBJ1-1; D is undetermined. There are 12 residues in the CDR3. CDR1 is KGHDR, CDR2 SFDVKD, per germline. CDR3 in DNA: TGTGCCACCAGTGATTCGAGGACTGAAACTTTCTTT. It translates to CATSDSRTETFF.

This clonotype has a handful of counts. This chain links TRBV11-3 with TRBJ2-2; unclear D gene. Trimming stripped 6 bases from V and 4 bases from J, with 18 bases between. CDR1 SGHNT and CDR2 YENEEA come from the germline V gene. The CDR3 is made up of 16 amino acids. The CDR3 is CASSSPTWKGTGELFF. The CDR3 nucleotides are TGTGCCAGCAGTTCACCGACATGGAAGGGCACCGGGGAGCTGTTTTTT.

This rearrangement joins TRBV7-2 to TRBJ2-7, with 11 bases identical to TRBD2. The CDR3 is 14 amino acids. Looked up from germline, CDR1 is SGHTA and CDR2 is FQGNSA. The V segment lost 7 bases and the J segment 5 bases; nucleotides outside the gene matches: 7. The CDR3: CASTLLAGVDEQYF. The CDR3 DNA follows: TGTGCCAGCACCCTACTAGCGGGGGTTGACGAGCAGTACTTC.

V gene TRBV29-1 combines with J gene TRBJ2-7; 7 bases agree with TRBD1. J lost 8 bases, V lost 0 bases, and 4 bases had no gene match. CDR1 is SQVTM and CDR2 is ANQGSEA in the germline V gene. The CDR3 is made up of 12 amino acids. The CDR3 loop reads CSVEETTGKQYF. The DNA for the CDR3 is TGCAGCGTTGAAGAGACGACAGGGAAGCAGTACTTC.

The genes are TRBV12-5 and TRBJ2-1; TRBD2 is a possible D gene (5 bases). CDR3 length: 13 amino acids. Germline lookup yields CDR1 LGHNT and CDR2 FRNRAP. Trimming removed 6 bases from V and 5 bases from J, with 11 bases in between. The CDR3 region is CASGLSAHNEQFF. The CDR3 nucleotides are TGTGCTAGTGGCCTTAGCGCCCACAATGAGCAGTTCTTC.

V is TRBV7-2 and J is TRBJ1-1, with D maybe TRBD1 (5 bases). Trimming shortened V by 2 bases and J by 0 bases, and 10 bases separated the two germline ends. Germline CDR1 and CDR2: SGHTA and FQGNSA. The CDR3 totals 15 residues. CDR3 coding DNA: TGTGCCAGCAGCTTACGGGGCCGAATGAACACTGAAGCTTTCTTT. Translation gives CASSLRGRMNTEAFF.

This clonotype was picked up a small number of times. The chain combines TRBV4-3 with TRBJ2-1, with 11 bases lining up with TRBD2. The CDR3 consists of 18 residues. J gave up 5 bases and V 0 bases, and 9 bases lay outside the gene matches. Germline V gene lookup returns CDR1 LGHNA and CDR2 YSLEER. CDR3 nucleotide sequence: TGCGCCAGCAGCCAAGAACCAACCCTAGCGGGGGGTCACAATGAGCAGTTCTTC. Its protein product is CASSQEPTLAGGHNEQFF.

The rearrangement joins TRBV29-1 to TRBJ2-1; no clear D. V was clipped by 2 bases and J by 9 bases, with 14 bases between them. The CDR3 totals 13 residues. Per the germline V gene, CDR1 is SQVTM and CDR2 is ANQGSEA. In DNA, the CDR3 is TGCAGCGTTGAAATCCTGGGGTTAGGTGAGCAGTTCTTC. It yields the protein CSVEILGLGEQFF.

This clonotype was counted only a few times. The V gene is TRBV19, the J gene TRBJ1-5; 7 bases line up with TRBD1. This CDR3 has 15 amino acids. The V gene's germline CDR1 is LNHDA and CDR2 SQIVND (reference sequence). J gave up 2 bases and V 1 base, and 2 bases lay outside the gene matches. The chain's CDR3 is CASSIGGTGNQPQHF. The CDR3 DNA reads TGTGCCAGTAGTATAGGGGGGACAGGCAATCAGCCCCAGCATTTT.

This clonotype occurred a few times. The chain combines TRBV6-5 with TRBJ2-6; 9 nucleotides align to TRBD1. Trimming removed 2 bases from V and 0 bases from J; junction bases left unmatched: 2. The length of the CDR3 is 17 residues. The germline V gene has CDR1 MNHEY and CDR2 SVGAGI. CDR3: CASSYRDRVSGANVLTF. The CDR3, as DNA: TGTGCCAGCAGTTACCGGGACAGGGTCTCTGGGGCCAACGTCCTGACTTTC.

The chain has TRBV20-1 and TRBJ1-5; D uncertain. Germline lookup yields CDR1 DFQATT and CDR2 SNEGSKA (reference sequence). This CDR3 contains 15 residues. Trimming stripped 0 bases from V and 4 bases from J, with 13 bases between. The CDR3, as DNA: TGCAGTGCTAGAGATCCCCGGGAAGTGAATCAGCCCCAGCATTTT. Amino acids: CSARDPREVNQPQHF.

This clonotype has just a few counts. The chain links TRBV12-3 or TRBV12-4 to TRBJ2-7; D uncertain. There are 15 residues in the CDR3. Trimming pared 2 bases from V and 5 bases from J, leaving 16 bases between. CDR3 DNA sequence: TGTGCCAGCAGTTTAATAGCATTCAGCCCCCACGAGCAGTACTTC. Translation: CASSLIAFSPHEQYF.